Following are 5 T cell receptor beta chains from one sample sequenced in a study of blood T cells in healthy people across ages. A J-beta primer mix and a sample-barcoded 5' primer were used in a second PCR of roughly 6 to 11 cycles. TCRdb reprocessed the 5' RACE reads via MiXCR and lists one record per CDR3 protein. This table has 1.5 million to 2 million distinct CDR3 sequences, roughly 50% appearing once. The sequenced material came from blood. The source of these receptors is a middle-aged woman in good health.

This chain links TRBV6-1 with TRBJ2-7; no clear D gene. There are 15 residues in the CDR3. CDR1 and CDR2 (germline): MNHNS, SASEGT. V shed 1 base and J shed 2 bases, with 12 bases lying between them. The CDR3 reads CASSEGIGVAYEQYF. Here the CDR3 DNA reads TGTGCCAGCAGTGAAGGTATCGGAGTTGCCTACGAGCAGTACTTC.

In its sample, this clonotype was seen many times. The chain uses TRBV4-3 and TRBJ2-3; D unclear. Trimming took 1 base from V and 6 from J, leaving 8 bases between them. Germline CDR1 is LGHNA and CDR2 is YSLEER. This CDR3 is 13 amino acids long. CDR3 nucleotide sequence: TGCGCCAGCAGCCAAGCAAGGCGGGATACGCAGTATTTT. Translation: CASSQARRDTQYF.

CDR3 DNA sequence: TGTGCCAGCTGTGTAGGGTCGAACACTGAAGCTTTCTTT. It yields the protein CASCVGSNTEAFF. The chain is built from TRBV7-2 and TRBJ1-1; D remains unclear. Germline CDR1 reads SGHTA; CDR2 reads FQGNSA. Deletions cut 8 bases from V and 1 base from J, with 11 bases between. CDR3 length: 13 residues.

This clonotype was recorded at least ten times. The chain employs TRBV21-1 and TRBJ2-6. TRBV21-1 is noted as a pseudogene. There are 18 residues in the CDR3. CDR3 DNA: TGTGCCAGCAGCAAAGGGCCAGGTCCTCACTCTGGGGCCAACGTCCTGACTTTC. Encoded protein: CASSKGPGPHSGANVLTF.

V gene TRBV25-1 combines with J gene TRBJ1-4; weak D call: TRBD1 (6 bases). Per germline, CDR1 MGHDK and CDR2 SYGVNS. Trimming shortened V by 8 bases and J by 7 bases, and 14 bases separated the two germline ends. This CDR3 spans 13 amino acids. The CDR3 protein is CASSPGAAEKLFF. The CDR3 DNA reads TGTGCCAGCTCCCCGGGGGCGGCTGAAAAACTGTTTTTT.